This T cell receptor (beta chain) was retrieved from a study of CD8 T cells in ankylosing spondylitis. Overall study results and limits: Ankylosing spondylitis blood appeared to be characterized by a TCR beta motif of roughly eight highly homologous variants. Disease-linked clones bore a CD8+ phenotype, appearing relatively rarely in peripheral blood. Reportedly, significant enrichment of disease-linked clones occurred in matched ankylosing spondylitis synovial fluid.

This clonotype has at least ten counts. Its cognate antigen is unknown. Trimming at V came to 5 bases and at J to 6 bases, leaving 12 bases not matched to a gene. The CDR3 is made up of 18 amino acids. Using quantitative 5'-RACE with molecular barcodes, the authors made TCR beta libraries. TCRdb re-analysed the 5' RACE reads in MiXCR, keeping a single row per CDR3 protein. Of 200,000 to 250,000 distinct CDR3 sequences listed, 10% to 13% were seen once; the top ten hold 21%. The gene calls are TRBV12-3 or TRBV12-4 and TRBJ2-3, with 15 nucleotides matching TRBD2. Input material: blood, either unsorted or a sorted T cell fraction (not recorded which). This TCR came from a male donor with ankylosing spondylitis or in good health (not recorded which). The CDR3 region has the DNA TGTGCCAGCAGTCTTGGGACTAGCGGGGGGCCTTCATTGGATACGCAGTATTTT. Translated, it gives CASSLGTSGGPSLDTQYF.